The 4 T cell receptor beta chains below all came from one sample that was sequenced in a study of blood T cell repertoires in COVID-19 (dated by TCRdb to between 2020 and 2021). The library relied on the immunoSEQ multiplex PCR assay. In its TCRdb copy, this immuneACCESS table keeps in-frame sequences only and misses some clones. Where compared with another copy, unresolved V genes explain less than half of these, and the others have no known cause. For this sample there are 200,000 to 250,000 clones; about 88% appear just once. The top ten hold roughly a tenth of the sample. Sequencing was done on a sample of peripheral blood. The receptors stem from a woman aged 50 to 65 with COVID-19, enrolled during active disease.

This chain joins TRBV11-3 and TRBJ1-4; D is uncertain. Germline V gene lookup returns CDR1 SGHNT and CDR2 YENEEA. This CDR3 has 12 residues. V shed 2 bases and J shed 7 bases, with 5 bases lying between them. CDR3 loop: CASSLLSEKLFF. The CDR3 DNA follows: TGTGCCAGCAGCTTACTAAGTGAAAAACTGTTTTTT.

CDR3 DNA: TGTGCCAGCAGCTTTGTGCGGGACACTGAAGCTTTCTTT. The encoded protein is CASSFVRDTEAFF. V gene TRBV7-2 combines with J gene TRBJ1-1; D is uncertain. This CDR3 contains 13 residues. Trimming removed 3 bases at V and 3 bases at J, with 8 bases between. CDR1 and CDR2 from the germline V gene are SGHTA and FQGNSA. Variable domain in full (rest from reference TRBV7-2 and TRBJ1-1): GAGVSQSPSNKVTEKGKDVELRCDPISGHTALYWYRQSLGQGLEFLIYFQGNSAPDKSGLPSDRFSAERTGGSVSTLTIQRTQQEDSAVYLCASSFVRDTEAFFGQGTRLTVV.

The chain combines TRBV6-5 with TRBJ2-7; 8 bases agree with TRBD1. Losses at the gene ends were 1 base for V and 13 bases for J; bases not matched to a gene: 6. The CDR3 contains 12 residues. Germline-derived CDR1 and CDR2 are MNHEY and SVGAGI. CDR3 sequence: CASSYLTGELYF. CDR3 coding DNA: TGTGCCAGCAGTTACTTGACAGGGGAACTATACTTC.

V and J are TRBV5-1 and TRBJ2-2, with TRBD1 as a possible D gene (6 bases). Per the germline V gene, CDR1 is SGHRS and CDR2 is YFSETQ. Trimming took off 5 bases at V and 1 base at J, with 12 bases between the two ends. The CDR3 contains 15 residues. This CDR3 is CASREQGKNTGELFF. In nucleotides, the CDR3 is TGCGCCAGCAGAGAACAGGGAAAGAACACCGGGGAGCTGTTTTTT.